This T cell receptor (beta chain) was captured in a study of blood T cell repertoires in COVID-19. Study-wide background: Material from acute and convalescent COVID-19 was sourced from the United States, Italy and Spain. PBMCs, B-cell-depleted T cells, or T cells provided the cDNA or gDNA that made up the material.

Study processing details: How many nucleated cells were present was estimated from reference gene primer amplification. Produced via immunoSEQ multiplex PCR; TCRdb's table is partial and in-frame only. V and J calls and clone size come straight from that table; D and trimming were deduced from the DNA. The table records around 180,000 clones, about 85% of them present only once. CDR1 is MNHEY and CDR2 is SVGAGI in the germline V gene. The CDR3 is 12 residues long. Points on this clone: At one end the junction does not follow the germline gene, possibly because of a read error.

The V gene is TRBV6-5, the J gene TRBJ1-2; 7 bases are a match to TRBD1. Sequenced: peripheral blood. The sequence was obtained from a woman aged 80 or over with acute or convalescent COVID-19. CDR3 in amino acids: CASSRRGTGDHF. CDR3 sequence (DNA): TGTGCCAGCAGTCGAAGGGGTACAGGGGACCACTTC.